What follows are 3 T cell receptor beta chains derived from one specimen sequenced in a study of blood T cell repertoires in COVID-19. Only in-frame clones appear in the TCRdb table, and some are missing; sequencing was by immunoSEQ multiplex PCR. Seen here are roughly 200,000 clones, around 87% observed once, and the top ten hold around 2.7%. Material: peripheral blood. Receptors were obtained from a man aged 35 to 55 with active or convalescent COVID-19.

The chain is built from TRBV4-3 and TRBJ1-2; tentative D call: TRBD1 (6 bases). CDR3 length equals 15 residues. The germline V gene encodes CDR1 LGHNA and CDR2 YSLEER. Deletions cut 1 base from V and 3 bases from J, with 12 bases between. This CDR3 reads CASSQASGVHYGYTF. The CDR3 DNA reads TGCGCCAGCAGCCAAGCTTCAGGGGTCCACTATGGCTACACCTTC.

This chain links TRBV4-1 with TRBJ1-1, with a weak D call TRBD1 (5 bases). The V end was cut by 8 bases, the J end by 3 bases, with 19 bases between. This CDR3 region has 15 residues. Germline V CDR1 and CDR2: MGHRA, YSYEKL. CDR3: CASRRGGAVDTEAFF. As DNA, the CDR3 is TGCGCCAGCCGCCGCGGAGGGGCGGTGGACACTGAAGCTTTCTTT.

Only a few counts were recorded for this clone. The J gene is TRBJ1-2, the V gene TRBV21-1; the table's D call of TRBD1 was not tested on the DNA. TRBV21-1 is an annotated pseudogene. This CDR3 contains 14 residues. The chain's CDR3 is CASSNGQVNYGYTF. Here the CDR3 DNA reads TGTGCCAGCAGCAACGGCCAGGTAAACTATGGCTACACCTTC.